Listed here is a single T cell receptor beta chain. The data belong to a study of shared clonotypes between healthy human individuals. V lost 3 bases, J lost 0 bases, and 9 bases lay in between. Looked up from germline, CDR1 is WNHNN and CDR2 is SYGVQD (reference sequence). The CDR3 spans 15 residues. Profiling relied on immunoSEQ multiplex PCR, and the TCRdb table lists in-frame clones only, not all of them. The table lists about 1 million clones, roughly 75% of them singletons. This clonotype was obtained from a young man in good health. Input material: memory CD4+ T cells sorted from blood. Described subset: CD45RA-negative fraction. The chain carries TRBV10-1 and TRBJ2-1, with no clear D. Written as DNA, the CDR3 is TGCGCCAGCAGTGATGGGCACCCCTCCTACAATGAGCAGTTCTTC. This gives the protein CASSDGHPSYNEQFF.